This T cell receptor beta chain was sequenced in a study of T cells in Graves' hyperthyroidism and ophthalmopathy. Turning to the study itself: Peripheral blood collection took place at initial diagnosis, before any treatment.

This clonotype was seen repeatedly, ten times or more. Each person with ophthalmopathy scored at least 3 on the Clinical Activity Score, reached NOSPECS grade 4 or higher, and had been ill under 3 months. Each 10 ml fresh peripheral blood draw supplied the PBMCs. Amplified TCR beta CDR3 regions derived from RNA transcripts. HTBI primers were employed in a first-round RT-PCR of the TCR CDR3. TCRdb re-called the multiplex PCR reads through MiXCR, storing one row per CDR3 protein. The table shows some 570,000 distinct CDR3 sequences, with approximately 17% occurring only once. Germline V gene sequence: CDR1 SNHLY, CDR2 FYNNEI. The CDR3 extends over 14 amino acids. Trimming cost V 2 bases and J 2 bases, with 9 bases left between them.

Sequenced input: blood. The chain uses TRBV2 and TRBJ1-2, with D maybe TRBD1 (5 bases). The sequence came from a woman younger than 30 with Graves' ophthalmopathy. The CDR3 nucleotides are TGTGCCAGCAGTGAATCTCAGGGCAACTATGGCTACACCTTC. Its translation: CASSESQGNYGYTF.